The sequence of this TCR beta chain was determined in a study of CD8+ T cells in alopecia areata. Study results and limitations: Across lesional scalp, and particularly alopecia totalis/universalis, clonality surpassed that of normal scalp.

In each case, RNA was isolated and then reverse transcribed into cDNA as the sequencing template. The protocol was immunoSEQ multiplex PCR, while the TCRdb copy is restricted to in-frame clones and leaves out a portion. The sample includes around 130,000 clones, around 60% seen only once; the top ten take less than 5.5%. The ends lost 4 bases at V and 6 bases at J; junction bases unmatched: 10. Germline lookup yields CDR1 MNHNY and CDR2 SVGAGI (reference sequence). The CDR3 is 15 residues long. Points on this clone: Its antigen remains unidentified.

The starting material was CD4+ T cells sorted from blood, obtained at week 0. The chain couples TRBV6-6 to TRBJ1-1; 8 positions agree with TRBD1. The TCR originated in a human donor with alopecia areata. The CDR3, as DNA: TGTGCCAGCAGTTTGGGGCAGGGGGCTTGGCCTGAAGCTTTCTTT. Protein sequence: CASSLGQGAWPEAFF.